This T cell receptor (beta chain) was captured in a study of T cells in Graves' hyperthyroidism and ophthalmopathy. This sample holds PBMCs from 9.5 to 10 ml fresh peripheral blood. RNA transcripts were the template for amplifying TCR beta CDR3 regions. Researchers ran a first-round RT-PCR on the TCR CDR3 using the HTBI primer set. A single record per CDR3 protein comes from TCRdb applying MiXCR to the multiplex PCR reads. This repertoire shows some 690,000 distinct CDR3 sequences, approximately 15% found once; its top ten account for roughly 15%. The germline V gene encodes CDR1 GTSNPN and CDR2 SVGIG (reference sequence). V dropped 4 bases and J dropped 5; count of bases not matched to a gene: 9. The CDR3 runs to 17 residues. This clonotype was seen a few times.

Sequences were obtained from blood. The sequence was obtained from a man aged 45-65 years with Graves' hyperthyroidism. The V call is TRBV30, the J call TRBJ2-2; TRBD2 matches 14 bases. CDR3 in DNA: TGTGCCTGGACCACGGGACTAGCGGGAGTTCGGACCGGGGAGCTGTTTTTT. It codes for CAWTTGLAGVRTGELFF.